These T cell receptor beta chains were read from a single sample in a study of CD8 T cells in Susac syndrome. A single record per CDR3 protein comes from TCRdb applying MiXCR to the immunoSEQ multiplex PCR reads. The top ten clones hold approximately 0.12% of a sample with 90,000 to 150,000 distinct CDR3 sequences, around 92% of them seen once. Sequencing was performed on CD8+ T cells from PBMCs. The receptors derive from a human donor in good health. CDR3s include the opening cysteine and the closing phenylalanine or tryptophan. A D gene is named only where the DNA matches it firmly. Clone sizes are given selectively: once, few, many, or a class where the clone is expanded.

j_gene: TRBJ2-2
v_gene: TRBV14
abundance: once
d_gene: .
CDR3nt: TGTGCCAGCAGCCACCACCTGAACACCGGGGAGCTGTTTTTT
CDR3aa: CASSHHLNTGELFF

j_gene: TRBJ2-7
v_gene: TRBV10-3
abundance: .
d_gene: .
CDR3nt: TGTGCCATCAGTGAGCCGTCAATCACCTACGAGCAGTACTTC
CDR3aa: CAISEPSITYEQYF

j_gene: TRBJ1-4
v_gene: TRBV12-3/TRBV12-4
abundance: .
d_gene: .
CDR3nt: TGTGCCAGCGGGAATGAAAAACTGTTTTTT
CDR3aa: CASGNEKLFF

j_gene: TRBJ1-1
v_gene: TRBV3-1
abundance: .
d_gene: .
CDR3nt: TGTGCCAGCAGTTCCCAGGGGACTGAAGCTTTCTTT
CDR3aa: CASSSQGTEAFF

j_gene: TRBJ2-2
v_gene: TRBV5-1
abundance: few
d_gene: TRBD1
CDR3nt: TGCGCCAGCAGTCCGCGCTATCCGGGACAGGGTTCGACCACGAACACCGGGGAGCTGTTTTTT
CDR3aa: CASSPRYPGQGSTTNTGELFF

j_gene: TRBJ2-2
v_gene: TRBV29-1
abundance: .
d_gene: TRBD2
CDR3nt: TGCAGCGTTGAAAAGCCTAGCGGGAGGGCGGACGGGGAGCTGTTTTTT
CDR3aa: CSVEKPSGRADGELFF

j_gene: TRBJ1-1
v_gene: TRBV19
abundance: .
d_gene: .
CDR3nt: TGTGCCAGTACCCGAAGGCCCCTCGCCGGCTCGAACACTGAAGCTTTCTTT
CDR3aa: CASTRRPLAGSNTEAFF

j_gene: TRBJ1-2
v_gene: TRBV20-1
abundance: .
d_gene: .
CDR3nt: TGCAGTGCTAGAGATCTCGGCAGACTGGACTACACCTTC
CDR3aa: CSARDLGRLDYTF

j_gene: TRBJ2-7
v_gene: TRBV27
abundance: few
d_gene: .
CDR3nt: TGTGCCAGCAGTTTAGGGGTCACGGGCCCCCAGGAGCAGTACTTC
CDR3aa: CASSLGVTGPQEQYF

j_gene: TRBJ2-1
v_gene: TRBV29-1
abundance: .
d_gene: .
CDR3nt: TGCAGCGTTGATCTCTTCGGGAGCCTATATGAGCAGTTCTTC
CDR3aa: CSVDLFGSLYEQFF

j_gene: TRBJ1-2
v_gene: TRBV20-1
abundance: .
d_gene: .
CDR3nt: TGCAGTGCTAACGTGGGGATAGCCTATGGCTACACCTTC
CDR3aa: CSANVGIAYGYTF

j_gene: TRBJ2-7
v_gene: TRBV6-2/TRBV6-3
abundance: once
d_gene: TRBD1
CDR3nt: TGTGCCAGCAGTCGAGCCCCGGACAGGGCCTACGAGCAGTACTTC
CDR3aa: CASSRAPDRAYEQYF

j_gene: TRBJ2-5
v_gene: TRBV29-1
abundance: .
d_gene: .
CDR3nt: TGCAGCGTTGAGTGGCAGCAAGAGACCCAGTACTTC
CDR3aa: CSVEWQQETQYF

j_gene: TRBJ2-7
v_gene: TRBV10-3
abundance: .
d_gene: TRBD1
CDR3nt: TGTGCCATCAGTATTGGACAGGGGTCTTCTTTC
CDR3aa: CAISIGQGSSF

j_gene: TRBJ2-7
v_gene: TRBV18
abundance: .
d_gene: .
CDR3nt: TGTGCCAGCTCACCCCGGGGAATAATGGCCTACGAGCAGTACTTC
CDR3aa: CASSPRGIMAYEQYF

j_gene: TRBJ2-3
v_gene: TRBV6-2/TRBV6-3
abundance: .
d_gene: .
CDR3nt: TGTGCCACCGCTAGAGGGATTGATCTAGATACGCAGTATTTT
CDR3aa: CATARGIDLDTQYF

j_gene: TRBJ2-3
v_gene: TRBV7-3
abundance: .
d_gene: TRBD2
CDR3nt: TGTGCCAGCAGGGGGGACTACCAGGGAGATACGCAGTATTTT
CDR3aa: CASRGDYQGDTQYF

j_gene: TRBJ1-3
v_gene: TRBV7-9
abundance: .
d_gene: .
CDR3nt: TGTGCCAGCAGCTCAGCCCAAACGGCCGGAAACACCATATATTTT
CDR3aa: CASSSAQTAGNTIYF

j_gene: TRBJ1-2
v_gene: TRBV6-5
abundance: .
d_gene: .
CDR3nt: TGTGCCAGCAGGGCCGGGACAAACTATGGCTACACCTTC
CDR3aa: CASRAGTNYGYTF

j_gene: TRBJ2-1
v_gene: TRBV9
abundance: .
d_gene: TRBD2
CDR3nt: TGTGCCAGCAGCGTAGAGCCAGCGGGAGTCAGTGAGCAGTTCTTC
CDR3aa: CASSVEPAGVSEQFF

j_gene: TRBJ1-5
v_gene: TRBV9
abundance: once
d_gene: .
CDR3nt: TGTGCCAGCGGCGACACAGGAAATCAGCCCCAGCATTTT
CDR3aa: CASGDTGNQPQHF

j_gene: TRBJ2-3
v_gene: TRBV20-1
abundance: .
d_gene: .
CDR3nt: TGCAGTGCGCTAGCGCAGGGAGATACGCAGTATTTT
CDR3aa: CSALAQGDTQYF

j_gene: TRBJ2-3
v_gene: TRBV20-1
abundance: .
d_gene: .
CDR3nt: TGCAGTGGCTTCGACCAGGCGACAGATACGCAGTATTTT
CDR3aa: CSGFDQATDTQYF

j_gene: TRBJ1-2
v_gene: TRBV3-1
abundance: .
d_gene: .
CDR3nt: TGTGCCAGCAGCCAAGTCTCTGGCAGGTTAGTCAATGGCTACACCTTC
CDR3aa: CASSQVSGRLVNGYTF

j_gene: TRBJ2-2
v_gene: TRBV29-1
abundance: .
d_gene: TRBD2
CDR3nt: TGCAGCGTTGGAACTAGCGGGGGCCGGGGCACCGGGGAGCTTTTTTTT
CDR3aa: CSVGTSGGRGTGELFF

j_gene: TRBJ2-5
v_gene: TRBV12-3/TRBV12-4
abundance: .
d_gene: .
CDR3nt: TGTGCCAGCAGGTCAACCCTCCAAGAGACCCAGTACTTC
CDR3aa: CASRSTLQETQYF

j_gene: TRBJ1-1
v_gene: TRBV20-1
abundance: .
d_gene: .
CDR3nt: TGCAGTGCTACCCGGCGGGAGGGCACTGAAGCTTTCTTT
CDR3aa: CSATRREGTEAFF

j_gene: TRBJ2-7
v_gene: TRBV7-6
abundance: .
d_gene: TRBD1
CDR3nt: TGTGCCAGCAGCTCCCGGGACAGGGGGGAGCAGTACTTC
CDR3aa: CASSSRDRGEQYF

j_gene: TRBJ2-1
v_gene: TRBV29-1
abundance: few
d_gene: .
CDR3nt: TGCAGCGTAGAGCACCCGAGCTCCTACAATGAGCAGTTCTTC
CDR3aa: CSVEHPSSYNEQFF

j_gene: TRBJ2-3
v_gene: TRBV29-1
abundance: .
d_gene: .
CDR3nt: TGCAGCGTTGAACCCTCCACAGATACGCAGTATTTT
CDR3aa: CSVEPSTDTQYF

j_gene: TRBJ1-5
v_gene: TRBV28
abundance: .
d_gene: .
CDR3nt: TGTGCCAGCAGTTTCCACCCAGGGCCCCAGCATTTT
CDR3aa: CASSFHPGPQHF

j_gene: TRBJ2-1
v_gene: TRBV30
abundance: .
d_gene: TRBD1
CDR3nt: TGTGCCTGGAGTGGGGGACAGGGGGTCAAGAATGAGCAGTTCTTC
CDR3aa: CAWSGGQGVKNEQFF

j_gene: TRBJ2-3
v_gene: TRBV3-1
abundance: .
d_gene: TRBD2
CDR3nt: TGTGCCAGCAGCCGATCAGCGGGGGGACACACAGATACGCAGTATTTT
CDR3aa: CASSRSAGGHTDTQYF

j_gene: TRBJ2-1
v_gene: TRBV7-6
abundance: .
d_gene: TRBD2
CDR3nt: TGTGCCAGCAGCTTAGGACAACCGGGACTAGCGGGAGAGGTGTTCTTC
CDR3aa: CASSLGQPGLAGEVFF

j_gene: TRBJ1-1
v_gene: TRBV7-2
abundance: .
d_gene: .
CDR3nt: TGTGCCAGCAGCCGTCAGTCAATGAACACTGAAGCTTTCTTT
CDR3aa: CASSRQSMNTEAFF

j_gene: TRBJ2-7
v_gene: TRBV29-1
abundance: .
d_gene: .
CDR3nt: TGCAGCGTTAGGGTACAGGAGCCCTACGAGCAGTACTTC
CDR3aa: CSVRVQEPYEQYF

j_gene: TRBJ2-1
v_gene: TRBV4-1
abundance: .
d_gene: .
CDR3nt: TGCGCCAGCAGCCAGATCGGAAATGAGCAGTTCTTC
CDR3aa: CASSQIGNEQFF

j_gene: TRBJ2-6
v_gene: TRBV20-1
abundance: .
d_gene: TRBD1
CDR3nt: TGCAGTGCTCTGGTATTAGGGGGACAGGGCGTGTTTGGGGCCAACGTCCTGACTTTC
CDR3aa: CSALVLGGQGVFGANVLTF

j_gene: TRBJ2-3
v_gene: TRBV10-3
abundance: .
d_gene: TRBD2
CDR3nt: TGTGCCATCAGTGAGTCGAGCGGGAGGGCCATTTTGTCAGATACGCAGTATTTT
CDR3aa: CAISESSGRAILSDTQYF

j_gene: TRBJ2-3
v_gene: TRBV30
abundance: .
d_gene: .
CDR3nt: TGTGCCTGGAGTGTACGAACGGATACGCAGTATTTT
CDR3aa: CAWSVRTDTQYF

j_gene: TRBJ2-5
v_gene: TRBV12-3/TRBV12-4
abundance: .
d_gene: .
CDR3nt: TGTGCCAGCAGTTTATTACAGACCCAGTACTTC
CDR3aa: CASSLLQTQYF

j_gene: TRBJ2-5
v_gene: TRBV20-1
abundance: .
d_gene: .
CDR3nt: TGCAGTGCTAGCGCCAGGGGAAGAAAGGAGACCCAGTACTTC
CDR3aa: CSASARGRKETQYF

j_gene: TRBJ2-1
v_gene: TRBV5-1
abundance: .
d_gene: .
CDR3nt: TGCGCCAGCAGCTTGGCCCGACCGCGCCGCAATGAGCAGTTCTTC
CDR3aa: CASSLARPRRNEQFF

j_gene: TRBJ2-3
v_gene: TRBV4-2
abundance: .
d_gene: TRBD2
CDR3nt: TGTGCCAGCAGCCTACTCGCAGGGACTAGTCGGGCCACAGATACGCAGTATTTT
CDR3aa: CASSLLAGTSRATDTQYF

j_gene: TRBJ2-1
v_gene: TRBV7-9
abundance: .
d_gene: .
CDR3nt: TGTGCCAGCAGCTTAGCAAGCTACAATGAGCAGTTCTTC
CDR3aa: CASSLASYNEQFF

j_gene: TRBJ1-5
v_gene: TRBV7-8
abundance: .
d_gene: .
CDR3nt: TGTGCCAGCAGCCCTGGGGTGGTAGGCAATCAGCCCCAGCATTTT
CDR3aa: CASSPGVVGNQPQHF

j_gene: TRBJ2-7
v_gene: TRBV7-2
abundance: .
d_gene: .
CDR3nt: TGTGCCAGCAGCATCTACAGCTACGAGCAGTACTTC
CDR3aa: CASSIYSYEQYF

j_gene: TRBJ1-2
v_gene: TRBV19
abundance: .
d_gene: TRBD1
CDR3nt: TGTGCCAGTAGTAGTTCCCCCGGGACAGGGGATGGCTACACCTTC
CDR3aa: CASSSSPGTGDGYTF

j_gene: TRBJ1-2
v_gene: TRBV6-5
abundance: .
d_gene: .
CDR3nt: TGTGCCAGCAGTGACGGGGGGAGAAACTATGGCTACACCTTC
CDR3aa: CASSDGGRNYGYTF

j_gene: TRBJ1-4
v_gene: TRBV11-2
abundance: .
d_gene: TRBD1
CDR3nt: TGTGCCAGCAGCTTTTGGACAGGGAGGGAAAAACTGTTTTTT
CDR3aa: CASSFWTGREKLFF